This T cell receptor (beta chain) was identified during a study of T cell responses to AZD1222 COVID-19 vaccine. Study observations and caveats: The donor group comprised mostly white British people and more females; the analysis possibly underestimated clonal diversity. Just 6 or 7 people given AZD1222 tested seropositive at baseline.

TCRdb keeps only in-frame clones here, not all; method: immunoSEQ multiplex PCR. The table shows roughly 260,000 clones, with 93% occurring only once. A note on this clone: The antigen is undetermined.

Sequencing used peripheral blood, obtained on day 0 of AZD1222 vaccination. This clonotype was sampled from an adult in good health.

Written as DNA, the CDR3 is TGCGCCAGCAGCCAGCCGGGACAGGGGGCAGGTAATGAGCAGTTCTTC. Its translation: CASSQPGQGAGNEQFF. V and J are TRBV4-3 and TRBJ2-1; 12 bases align to TRBD1. Trimming at V came to 3 bases and at J to 7 bases, leaving 7 bases not matched to a gene. Germline CDR1 is LGHNA and CDR2 is YSLEER. The CDR3 runs to 16 residues.